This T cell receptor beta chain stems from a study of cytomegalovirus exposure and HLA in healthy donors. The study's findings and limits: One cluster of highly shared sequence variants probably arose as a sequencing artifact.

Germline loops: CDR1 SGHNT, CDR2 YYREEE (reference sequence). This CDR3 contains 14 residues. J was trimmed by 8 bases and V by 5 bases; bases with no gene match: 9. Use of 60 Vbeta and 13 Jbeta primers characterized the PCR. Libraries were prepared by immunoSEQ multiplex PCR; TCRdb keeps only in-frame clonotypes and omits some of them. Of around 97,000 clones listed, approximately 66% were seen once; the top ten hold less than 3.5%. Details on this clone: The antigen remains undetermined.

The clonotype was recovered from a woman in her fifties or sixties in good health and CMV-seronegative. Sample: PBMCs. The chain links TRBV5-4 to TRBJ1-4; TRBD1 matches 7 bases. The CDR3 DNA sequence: TGTGCCAGCAGTGAGAGACAGGGCAGGGAAAAACTGTTTTTT. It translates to CASSERQGREKLFF.